This passage covers 22 T cell receptor beta chains from one sample sequenced in a study of T cell clones after liver transplantation (dated by TCRdb to about 2019). The library was prepared using the immunoSEQ multiplex PCR assay. In its TCRdb copy, this immuneACCESS table keeps in-frame sequences only and misses some clones. Where compared with another copy, unresolved V genes explain less than half of these, and the others have no known cause. The sample table holds 98,000 or so clones, of which around 86% were seen once. The top ten hold 0.85% to 1% of the sample. The sample's time point, from its label and the paper: pre-transplant. Here the sequenced sample was CD4+ T cells from blood, taken before liver transplant. Receptors originate from a human donor who received a liver transplant.

V usage is TRBV6-1 and J usage is TRBJ2-7; D tentatively reads TRBD1 or TRBD2 (6 bases each). CDR1 and CDR2 from the germline V gene are MNHNS and SASEGT. The CDR3 is made up of 14 amino acids. V lost 10 bases and J lost 2, with 18 bases in between. The CDR3 region has the DNA TGTGCCACGGGGGCAAGCTTCCTAACCTACGAGCAGTACTTC. Translated: CATGASFLTYEQYF.

This clone was counted only a few times. This chain's CDR3 is CASSLGGWHSPLHF. For the CDR3, the DNA is TGTGCCAGCAGCTTAGGAGGGTGGCATTCACCCCTCCACTTT. The chain combines TRBV11-2 with TRBJ1-6, with unresolved D. This CDR3 is 14 amino acids long. Trimming stripped 1 base from V and 8 bases from J, with 9 bases between. Germline values: CDR1 SGHAT, CDR2 FQNNGV.

The rearrangement joins TRBV18 to TRBJ2-7; 8 bases are shared with TRBD1. V lost 3 bases to trimming and J lost 6 bases; unmatched junction nucleotides: 4. Germline lookup yields CDR1 KGHSH and CDR2 LQKENI. The CDR3 is made up of 13 amino acids. The CDR3 spells CASSPGTGGEQYF. CDR3 sequence (DNA): TGTGCCAGCTCACCGGGAACAGGGGGCGAGCAGTACTTC.

This clone appeared once. This chain links TRBV9 with TRBJ2-5, with D uncertain. The CDR3 extends over 14 amino acids. Germline V gene sequence: CDR1 SGDLS, CDR2 YYNGEE. Trimming shortened V by 1 base and J by 3 bases, and 10 bases separated the two germline ends. The DNA for the CDR3 is TGTGCCAGCAGCGTACCGAGCGAAAAAGAGACCCAGTACTTC. The encoded protein is CASSVPSEKETQYF.

This clone was picked up one time. The chain couples TRBV11-2 to TRBJ2-3; D gene unclear. Trimming removed 5 bases from V and 7 bases from J, with 10 bases in between. The V gene's germline CDR1 is SGHAT and CDR2 FQNNGV. The CDR3 length is 12 residues. CDR3 loop: CASSDRAYTQYF. CDR3 bases: TGTGCCAGCAGCGACCGGGCCTATACGCAGTATTTT.

The gene calls are TRBV14 and TRBJ1-2; D is perhaps TRBD1 (5 bases). This CDR3 region has 14 residues. Per germline, CDR1 SGHDN and CDR2 FVKESK. V gave up 4 bases and J gave up 2 bases, with 11 bases separating them. CDR3 coding DNA: TGTGCCAGCAGCCGACAGACAGCGAACTATGGCTACACCTTC. This sequence encodes CASSRQTANYGYTF.

This clone appeared a few times. In nucleotides, the CDR3 is TGTGCCAGCGAGCGCGAGATCACAGATACGCAGTATTTT. Translating gives CASEREITDTQYF. This rearrangement joins TRBV7-9 to TRBJ2-3; D unresolved. CDR1 is SEHNR, CDR2 FQNEAQ, per germline (reference sequence). The ends were cut back, 8 bases at V and 2 bases at J, with 11 bases in the middle. This CDR3 is 13 amino acids long.

The chain couples TRBV6-1 to TRBJ1-1; no clear D. The CDR3 contains 15 residues. CDR1 and CDR2 (germline): MNHNS, SASEGT. V lost 3 bases and J lost 0, with 11 bases in between. CDR3 nucleotides: TGTGCCAGCAGTGATTTCACCCTCGTGAACACTGAAGCTTTCTTT. Its translation is CASSDFTLVNTEAFF.

This rearrangement joins TRBV25-1 to TRBJ2-1; D not resolved. Trimming shortened V by 6 bases and J by 8 bases, and 17 bases separated the two germline ends. Germline CDR1 and CDR2: MGHDK and SYGVNS. This CDR3 has 14 residues. The CDR3 DNA reads TGTGCCAGCAGACCCCCGGCAGTAACCCATGAGCAGTTCTTC. Translating gives CASRPPAVTHEQFF.

The CDR3 DNA is TGTGCCAGTATCCTCGACCCTTCCCTCGTGGGCAATCAGCCCCAGCATTTT. Translating gives CASILDPSLVGNQPQHF. This chain joins TRBV19 and TRBJ1-5; D call uncertain. The germline CDR1 and CDR2 sequences are LNHDA and SQIVND (reference sequence). There are 17 residues in the CDR3. V lost 7 bases to trimming and J lost 2 bases, with 21 bases between them.

V usage is TRBV6-6 and J usage is TRBJ2-2; TRBD1 matches 8 bases. Trimming took 6 bases from V and 5 from J; bases not matched to a gene: 11. This CDR3 contains 16 residues. The germline V gene encodes CDR1 MNHNY and CDR2 SVGAGI (reference sequence). The CDR3 reads CASRFPRGRSTGELFF. The CDR3 DNA reads TGTGCCAGCAGATTCCCCAGGGGGCGAAGTACCGGGGAGCTGTTTTTT.

V and J are TRBV6-1 and TRBJ1-2; D remains ambiguous. The CDR3 is 13 amino acids. The germline V gene encodes CDR1 MNHNS and CDR2 SASEGT. Trimming removed 3 bases at V and 4 bases at J, with 9 bases between. As DNA, the CDR3 is TGTGCCAGCAGTGAGGGGATGATCTATGGCTACACCTTC. Its translation is CASSEGMIYGYTF.

The rearrangement links TRBV18 to TRBJ1-1, with 7 bases fitting TRBD1. CDR3 length: 15 amino acids. The V and J ends lost 5 bases and 5 bases, in that order; junction bases with no gene match: 11. Germline CDR1 KGHSH, CDR2 LQKENI. The CDR3 DNA reads as TGTGCCAGCTCAAAGCCCACAGGGGACGGTACTGAAGCTTTCTTT. This encodes CASSKPTGDGTEAFF.

The J gene is TRBJ1-2, the V gene TRBV11-2; D gene uncertain. CDR1 and CDR2 from the germline V gene are SGHAT and FQNNGV. The CDR3 length is 13 residues. Trimming removed 2 bases from V and 4 bases from J, with 8 bases in between. The CDR3 DNA sequence: TGTGCCAGCAGCTTACCTCAATCCTATGGCTACACCTTC. Amino acid sequence: CASSLPQSYGYTF.

This clone was seen a few times. The chain is built from TRBV7-8 and TRBJ2-4; 7 positions match TRBD1. With 5 bases clipped from V and 5 bases from J, the junction kept 3 bases outside the gene matches. CDR1 is SGHVS, CDR2 FQNEAQ, per germline. There are 13 residues in the CDR3. The CDR3 is CASSADRENIQYF. CDR3 in DNA: TGTGCCAGCAGCGCCGACAGGGAAAACATTCAGTACTTC.

With respect to this clone: One junction end does not reproduce the germline sequence, and a read error may be involved. The V gene is TRBV4-2, the J gene TRBJ2-3; D is unresolved. The CDR3 extends over 12 amino acids. Germline values: CDR1 LGHNA, CDR2 YNFKEQ. The CDR3 here is CASSQDERYPSF. In nucleotides, the CDR3 is TGTGCCAGCAGCCAAGATGAAAGGTACCCCTCTTTT.

The gene calls are TRBV25-1 and TRBJ1-5; D possibly corresponds to TRBD1 (5 bases). The germline V and J ends were trimmed by 2 bases and 1 base, with 9 bases remaining between them. The CDR3 is made up of 15 amino acids. Germline V gene lookup returns CDR1 MGHDK and CDR2 SYGVNS. The CDR3 reads CASSEEGASNQPQHF. CDR3 nucleotides: TGTGCCAGCAGTGAAGAAGGGGCGAGCAATCAGCCCCAGCATTTT. Drawing the rest from reference TRBV25-1 and TRBJ1-5, the complete variable domain is EADIYQTPRYLVIGTGKKITLECSQTMGHDKMYWYQQDPGMELHLIHYSYGVNSTEKGDLSSESTVSRIRTEHFPLTLESARPSHTSQYLCASSEEGASNQPQHFGDGTRLSIL.

The CDR3 DNA follows: TGTGCCAGCAGTTTGGGGGGACAGGGGGCGGGTAGCAATCAGCCCCAGCATTTT. It codes for CASSLGGQGAGSNQPQHF. The chain uses TRBV27 and TRBJ1-5; 12 bases are a match to TRBD1. Germline V gene data show CDR1 as MNHEY and CDR2 as SMNVEV (reference sequence). Losses at the gene ends were 3 bases for V and 0 bases for J; bases not matched to a gene: 6. The CDR3 is 18 amino acids.

This clone was seen more than once but under ten times. The chain is built from TRBV5-1 and TRBJ1-2, with unresolved D. Looked up from germline, CDR1 is SGHRS and CDR2 is YFSETQ. Trimming cost V 1 base and J 2 bases, with 18 bases left between them. The CDR3 runs 17 residues. CDR3: CASSLSLERSRNYGYTF. The CDR3 coding sequence is TGCGCCAGCAGCTTGTCGCTCGAGAGATCGCGAAACTATGGCTACACCTTC.

This clone has just a few counts. This CDR3 is CASSLGTSGIGDTQYF. CDR3 DNA sequence: TGTGCCAGCAGCCTCGGGACTAGCGGGATCGGGGATACGCAGTATTTT. The chain carries TRBV9 and TRBJ2-3, with 13 nucleotides matching TRBD2. The CDR3 is made up of 16 amino acids. With 4 bases clipped from V and 6 bases from J, the junction kept 8 bases outside the gene matches. Germline V lookup: CDR1 SGDLS, CDR2 YYNGEE.

This chain links TRBV18 with TRBJ1-1; perhaps TRBD1 as D (5 bases). The CDR3 is made up of 13 amino acids. Germline values: CDR1 KGHSH, CDR2 LQKENI. With 4 bases removed from V and 1 base from J, the gap between germline ends came to 7 bases. The DNA for the CDR3 is TGTGCCAGCTCACAGGGACGGAACACTGAAGCTTTCTTT. Protein sequence: CASSQGRNTEAFF.

The genes are TRBV4-3 and TRBJ1-4; D not resolved. The CDR3 has 18 residues. Trimming took off 0 bases at V and 3 bases at J, with 17 bases between the two ends. Germline V gene sequence: CDR1 LGHNA, CDR2 YSLEER. The CDR3 DNA reads as TGCGCCAGCAGCCAAGAAATGCCCCGATATAGGGCTAATGAAAAACTGTTTTTT. It specifies CASSQEMPRYRANEKLFF.